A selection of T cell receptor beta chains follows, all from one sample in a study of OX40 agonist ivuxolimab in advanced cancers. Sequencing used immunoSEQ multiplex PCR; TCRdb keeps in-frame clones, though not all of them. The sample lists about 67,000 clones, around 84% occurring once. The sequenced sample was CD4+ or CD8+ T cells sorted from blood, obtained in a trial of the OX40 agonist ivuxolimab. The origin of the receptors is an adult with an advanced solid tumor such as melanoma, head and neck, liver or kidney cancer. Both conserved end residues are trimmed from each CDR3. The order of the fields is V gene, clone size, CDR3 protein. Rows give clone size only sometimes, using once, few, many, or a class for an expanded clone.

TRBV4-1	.	ASSQDGTGGNEQY
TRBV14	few	ASSQDLGETQY
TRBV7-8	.	ASSTPEGAWVGYT
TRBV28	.	ASSFLRGGGEKLF
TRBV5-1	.	ASSLAVYTGELF
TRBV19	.	ASRTSSTDTQY
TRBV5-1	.	ASSQQWDYGYT
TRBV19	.	ASSSSGTGYNEQF
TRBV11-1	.	ASSLRRSDTQY
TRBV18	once	ASSPYRENNEKLF
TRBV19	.	ASSTRQGNYGYT
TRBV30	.	AWSVDLDGYT
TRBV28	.	ASSGYGQGYNEQF
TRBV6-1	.	ASSDPRRGGYTDTQY
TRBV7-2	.	ASSLQGTASYEQY
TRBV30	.	AWKRAAETQY
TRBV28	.	ASSPGLAGTDTQY
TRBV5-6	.	ASSWGRWNTEAF
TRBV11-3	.	ASSPGTGGTGANVLT
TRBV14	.	ASSQYGAGNTIY
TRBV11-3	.	ASSLAVAGEGDTQY
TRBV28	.	ASSSSYSPLH
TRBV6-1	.	ASREQETQY
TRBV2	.	ASSEEGQGFGYT
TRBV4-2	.	ASSQDNQGNQPQH
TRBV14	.	ASSQDWGGTNEKLF
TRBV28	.	ASTLRGSGFQETQY
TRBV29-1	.	SVPSGRIDNEQF
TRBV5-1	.	ASSLGQGAAAF
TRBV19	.	ASSTSAGTGAYQPQH
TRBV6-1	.	ASVGRGRGDTEAF
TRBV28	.	ASSLGRGGYT
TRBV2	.	ASSLNTGQPQH
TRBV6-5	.	ASSYSNGAGELF
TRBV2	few	ASRETGNSYEQY
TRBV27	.	ASSLGVSGRASGSYNEQF
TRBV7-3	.	ASSLLGTSGTDTQY
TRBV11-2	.	ASSPAEGSGANVLT
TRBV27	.	ASCPELATNEKLF
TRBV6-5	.	ASSPGGLIYGYT
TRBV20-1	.	SAREETQY
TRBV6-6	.	AGKTGDRPQH
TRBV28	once	ASSYRGDGYT
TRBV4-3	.	ASSQVGTRAYNEQF
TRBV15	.	ATSRSWTGRSADSNQPQH
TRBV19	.	ASKKVPGHAEQY
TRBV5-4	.	ASTPSGSTDTQY
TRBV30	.	AWSVREQLNEKLF